This TCR beta chain comes out of a study of blood T cell repertoires in COVID-19. About the research overall: The cDNA or gDNA used as material had been derived from T cells, B-cell-depleted T cells, or PBMCs.

CDR3 size: 15 residues. The junction had 6 bases not matched to a gene; V was cut back by 5 bases and J by 8 bases. The germline gives CDR1 LNHDA, CDR2 SQIVND (reference sequence). Original data processing: For nucleated cells, counts were estimated from reference gene primer amplification. Sequenced by immunoSEQ multiplex PCR; TCRdb stores in-frame clones only, minus some. V and J calls and clone size come straight from that table; D and trimming were deduced from the DNA. The sample includes about 67,000 clones, roughly nine tenths of them seen just once. The chain is built from TRBV19 and TRBJ2-2; 12 positions agree with TRBD2. This sequence originates from a man aged 45 to 65 with active COVID-19. The source material was peripheral blood. Here the CDR3 DNA reads TGTGCCAGTAGTCGACTAGCGGGAGAAGGAGGGGAGCTGTTTTTT. Translated, it gives CASSRLAGEGGELFF.